The 21 T cell receptor beta chains below all came from one sample that was sequenced in a study of T cell responses to AZD1222 COVID-19 vaccine (dated by TCRdb to 2020 to 2023). This sample's time point label indicates: baseline before first vaccination. The library was obtained by the immunoSEQ multiplex PCR assay. Not all clones reach the TCRdb copy of this immuneACCESS table, which keeps in-frame sequences only. Checked studies attribute under half of the gap to unresolved V genes and leave the rest unexplained. The sample table lists roughly 180,000 clones, 80% to 90% of them with a count of one. 6.9% of the sample lies in the top ten. The sample consisted of peripheral blood, taken on day 0 of AZD1222 vaccination. All receptors derive from an adult in good health.

The chain couples TRBV27 to TRBJ1-4; weak D call: TRBD1 (5 bases). Germline V lookup: CDR1 MNHEY, CDR2 SMNVEV (reference sequence). Deletions cut 0 bases from V and 0 bases from J, with 23 bases between. The CDR3 covers 21 residues. CDR3 DNA sequence: TGTGCCAGCAGTTTATCGGGATATAGGGGTGGTTTTTCCGCAACTAATGAAAAACTGTTTTTT. This codes for CASSLSGYRGGFSATNEKLFF.

This clone came up once. The V and J genes are TRBV6-5 and TRBJ2-7, with TRBD2 matching 8 bases. The CDR3 loop spans 14 amino acids. V dropped 6 bases and J dropped 0; count of bases not matched to a gene: 4. Germline CDR1 is MNHEY and CDR2 is SVGAGI. The CDR3 DNA sequence: TGTGCCAGCAGCGGGACTAGACTCTCCTACGAGCAGTACGTC. Translated: CASSGTRLSYEQYV.

This rearrangement joins TRBV23-1 to TRBJ2-3; D gene uncertain. TRBV23-1 is an ORF, and what it does is uncertain. The CDR3 spans 16 residues. Trimming took 2 bases from V and 0 from J, leaving 12 bases between them. DNA for the CDR3: TGCGCCAGCAGTCAAGAAGGAAAGGAGAGCACAGATACGCAGTATTTT. Translating gives CASSQEGKESTDTQYF.

The rearrangement links TRBV6-5 to TRBJ2-7; D is undetermined. The germline gives CDR1 MNHEY, CDR2 SVGAGI. V was shortened by 6 bases and J by 3 bases, with 18 bases between the two germline ends. This CDR3 is built from 15 residues. As DNA, the CDR3 is TGTGCCAGCAGGCCTACCTACAGTTCAAACTACGAGCAGTACTTC. This encodes CASRPTYSSNYEQYF.

The chain is built from TRBV4-3 and TRBJ1-3; possible D gene TRBD1, 5 bases. Deletions cut 1 base from V and 7 bases from J, with 8 bases between. CDR3 length: 13 amino acids. Germline-derived CDR1 and CDR2 are LGHNA and YSLEER. The CDR3 DNA sequence: TGCGCCAGCAGCCAAGTTAGGGGCAACACCATATATTTT. This encodes CASSQVRGNTIYF.

The J gene is TRBJ2-1, the V gene TRBV6-4; no clear D. The germline gives CDR1 MRHNA, CDR2 SNTAGT. Trimming stripped 0 bases from V and 3 bases from J, with 3 bases between. The CDR3 runs to 13 residues. As DNA, the CDR3 is TGTGCCAGCAGTGACTCGGACTACAATGAGCAGTTCTTC. Protein: CASSDSDYNEQFF.

The J gene is TRBJ2-3, the V gene TRBV3-1 (or the pseudogene TRBV3-2); D uncertain. CDR1 and CDR2 from the germline V gene are LGHDT and YNNKEL (reference sequence). The CDR3 spans 13 residues. V gave up 3 bases and J gave up 11 bases, with 15 bases separating them. The CDR3 DNA reads as TGTGCCAGCAGCCAGTTCTTAGTCCTAGAGCAGTATTTT. Its translation: CASSQFLVLEQYF.

This clone was counted between two and nine times. This chain joins TRBV15 and TRBJ1-5; D is unresolved. CDR1 is LNHNV, CDR2 YYDKDF, per germline (reference sequence). Between the trimmed V and J ends, which lost 0 bases and 3 bases, there was a span of 9 bases. The CDR3 contains 15 residues. CDR3 in amino acids: CATSRDRQSNQPQHF. The CDR3 nucleotides are TGTGCCACCAGCAGAGATCGGCAGTCCAATCAGCCCCAGCATTTT.

The chain couples TRBV24-1 to TRBJ2-2; 8 positions agree with TRBD1. This CDR3 spans 14 amino acids. J gave up 3 bases and V 7 bases, and 3 bases lay outside the gene matches. The germline CDR1 and CDR2 sequences are KGHDR and SFDVKD. CDR3 sequence reads: CATSGTGDTGELFF. Here the CDR3 DNA reads TGTGCCACCAGCGGGACAGGAGACACCGGGGAGCTGTTTTTT.

The gene calls are TRBV6-5 and TRBJ1-2, with 7 bases lining up with TRBD1. Germline V gene lookup returns CDR1 MNHEY and CDR2 SVGAGI. This CDR3 contains 15 residues. Trimming removed 5 bases from V and 5 bases from J; junction bases left unmatched: 11. In nucleotides, the CDR3 is TGTGCCAGCAGTCAATATGGGACAGAACTTTATGGCTACACCTTC. Encoded protein: CASSQYGTELYGYTF.

Details on this clone: The CDR3 carries no conserved terminal phenylalanine or tryptophan, so it likely arises from a read error. The DNA is left out, because the CDR3 cannot be placed on it with certainty; the CDR3 is given as TCRdb lists it. This rearrangement joins TRBV28 to TRBJ1-2; the listed D gene, TRBD1, was not tested against the DNA. CDR1 is MDHEN, CDR2 SYDVKM, per germline. The CDR3 length equals 13 residues, ends included. CDR3 region: CASRPRDNGSGWL.

Here the CDR3 DNA reads TGTGCCAGCAGCTTCGGCGAGACCCAGTACTTC. Its translation: CASSFGETQYF. The chain carries TRBV5-6 and TRBJ2-5; D is unclear. Germline assignment: CDR1 SGHDT and CDR2 YYEEEE. The V gene lost 2 bases and the J gene lost 5 bases, with 4 bases spanning the gap. The CDR3 contains 11 residues.

The chain carries TRBV19 and TRBJ2-7; 7 bases match TRBD1. The CDR3 runs to 13 residues. Germline-derived CDR1 and CDR2 are LNHDA and SQIVND (reference sequence). V lost 6 bases, J lost 3 bases, and 5 bases stayed unmatched. The DNA of the CDR3 is TGTGCCAGTAGCACAGGGGTCGGCTACGAGCAGTACGTC. It codes for CASSTGVGYEQYV.

The chain employs TRBV12-3 or TRBV12-4 and TRBJ1-5, with unresolved D. The CDR3 is 13 residues long. Trimming took off 3 bases at V and 5 bases at J, with 8 bases between the two ends. The CDR3 bases are TGTGCCAGCAGTTTTCCCCCGGATCAGCCCCAGCATTTT. As protein: CASSFPPDQPQHF.

The chain employs TRBV12-3 or TRBV12-4 and TRBJ2-1; perhaps TRBD1 as D (5 bases). The CDR3 extends over 13 amino acids. Trimming took 6 bases from V and 7 from J, leaving 13 bases between them. CDR3 region: CASRPNKGNEQFF. CDR3 bases: TGTGCCAGCAGACCTAATAAGGGGAATGAGCAGTTCTTC.

The gene calls are TRBV28 and TRBJ1-1; D is unresolved. The germline V gene has CDR1 MDHEN and CDR2 SYDVKM. V lost 2 bases and J 7 bases, leaving 14 bases between the germline ends. The CDR3 spans 14 residues. The CDR3 nucleotides read TGTGCCAGCAGTTTACTATCGGGGAATGGTGAAGCTTTCTTT. Residues: CASSLLSGNGEAFF.

V gene TRBV19 combines with J gene TRBJ2-3; D is unclear. Germline assignment: CDR1 LNHDA and CDR2 SQIVND (reference sequence). V was pared by 5 bases and J by 0 bases, with 15 bases between. This CDR3 spans 16 amino acids. The CDR3, as DNA: TGTGCCAGTAGTCCCCAAGTAGTCTCTAGCACAGATACGCAGTATTTT. Residues: CASSPQVVSSTDTQYF.

The genes are TRBV19 and TRBJ1-1, with 10 bases matching TRBD1. The CDR3 consists of 14 residues. The germline V gene has CDR1 LNHDA and CDR2 SQIVND (reference sequence). V lost 5 bases and J lost 12; bases outside the gene matches: 12. The CDR3 coding sequence is TGTGCCAGTAGTCTACTAGGACAGGGGGAAGTAACTTTCTTT. Translation: CASSLLGQGEVTFF.

The CDR3 reads CASKKNGGTEAFF. Here the CDR3 DNA reads TGTGCCAGTAAAAAGAACGGGGGCACTGAAGCTTTCTTT. The chain has TRBV19 and TRBJ1-1; weak D call: TRBD1 (5 bases). Deletions cut 7 bases from V and 4 bases from J, with 13 bases between. The CDR3 length is 13 residues. Germline V CDR1 and CDR2: LNHDA, SQIVND (reference sequence). The entire variable domain, with the rest obtained from reference TRBV19 and TRBJ1-1, is as follows: DGGITQSPKYLFRKEGQNVTLSCEQNLNHDAMYWYRQDPGQGLRLIYYSQIVNDFQKGDIAEGYSVSREKKESFPLTVTSAQKNPTAFYLCASKKNGGTEAFFGQGTRLTVV.

The chain is built from TRBV6-5 and TRBJ2-3; 8 positions match TRBD1. V shed 5 bases, J shed 5 bases, and the junction held 9 bases outside the gene matches. CDR3 length: 15 amino acids. Germline assignment: CDR1 MNHEY and CDR2 SVGAGI. The DNA of the CDR3 is TGTGCCAGCAGTCCAACGCAGGGGGCGATAGATACGCAGTATTTT. This translates into CASSPTQGAIDTQYF.

The chain recombines TRBV21-1 with TRBJ1-5. TRBV21-1 is recorded as a pseudogene. CDR3 length: 19 residues. CDR3 loop: CASRQYFPSLTGSNQPQHF. DNA of the CDR3: TGTGCCAGCAGACAATATTTCCCTTCTCTAACGGGTTCAAATCAGCCCCAGCATTTT.